The 32 T cell receptor beta chains below were found in one sample sequenced in a study of response to subunit inactivated influenza vaccine. TCRdb reprocessed the RT-PCR reads via MiXCR and lists one record per CDR3 protein. This repertoire shows about 780,000 distinct CDR3 sequences, around 18% found once; its top ten account for about 11%. The material sequenced was PBMCs from blood, taken 4 to 6 days after vaccination. These receptors all come from a man over 45 who received an inactivated influenza vaccine.

The chain employs TRBV11-2 and TRBJ2-3; D is unresolved. The germline CDR1 and CDR2 sequences are SGHAT and FQNNGV. V lost 6 bases and J lost 2, with 12 bases in between. The CDR3 has 14 amino acids. The CDR3 reads CASRRPGNTDTQYF. As DNA, the CDR3 is TGTGCCAGCAGAAGACCAGGAAACACAGATACGCAGTATTTT.

With regard to this clonotype: Just one base apart from a much larger clone, this may be a read error. The chain employs TRBV12-3 or TRBV12-4 and TRBJ2-7; D gene ambiguous. V gave up 5 bases and J gave up 3 bases, with 8 bases separating them. This CDR3 contains 12 residues. CDR3 loop: CASSPTIYEQYF. The CDR3 coding sequence is TGTGCCAGCAGTCCGACCATCTACGAGCAGTACTTC.

V gene TRBV7-9 combines with J gene TRBJ2-7; TRBD1 agrees at 7 bases. The CDR3 is made up of 14 amino acids. Trimming at V came to 4 bases and at J to 6 bases, leaving 9 bases not matched to a gene. From germline, CDR1 is SEHNR and CDR2 FQNEAQ (reference sequence). The CDR3 sequence: CASSSGQVIGEQYF. The CDR3 region has the DNA TGTGCCAGCAGCTCCGGACAGGTTATCGGCGAGCAGTACTTC.

The J gene is TRBJ2-7, the V gene TRBV30; TRBD2 aligns across 12 bases. In germline, CDR1 is GTSNPN, CDR2 SVGIG (reference sequence). The CDR3 is 13 amino acids. The ends lost 8 bases at V and 4 bases at J; junction bases unmatched: 6. CDR3 residues: CASIGLAGYEQYF. CDR3 nucleotide sequence: TGTGCCAGCATCGGACTAGCGGGATACGAGCAGTACTTC. Together with reference TRBV30 and TRBJ2-7, the CDR3 gives the full variable domain: SQTIHQWPATLVQPVGSPLSLECTVEGTSNPNLYWYRQAAGRGLQLLFYSVGIGQISSEVPQNLSASRPQDRQFILSSKKLLLSDSGFYLCASIGLAGYEQYFGPGTRLTVT.

This clonotype was counted a few times. The chain links TRBV5-1 to TRBJ2-1; 11 bases agree with TRBD2. The germline CDR1 and CDR2 sequences are SGHRS and YFSETQ. Trimming at V came to 3 bases and at J to 2 bases, leaving 4 bases not matched to a gene. The CDR3 runs to 16 residues. CDR3: CASSYISGRAYNEQFF. The CDR3, as DNA: TGCGCCAGCAGCTACATTAGCGGGAGGGCCTACAATGAGCAGTTCTTC. The entire variable domain, with the rest obtained from reference TRBV5-1 and TRBJ2-1, is as follows: KAGVTQTPRYLIKTRGQQVTLSCSPISGHRSVSWYQQTPGQGLQFLFEYFSETQRNKGNFPGRFSGRQFSNSRSEMNVSTLELGDSALYLCASSYISGRAYNEQFFGPGTRLTVL.

The V gene is TRBV7-6, the J gene TRBJ2-1; the match to TRBD2 covers 8 bases. Germline CDR1 SGHVS, CDR2 FNYEAQ. CDR3 length equals 15 residues. V trimming: 5 bases; J trimming: 7 bases; junction bases outside the gene matches: 10. The CDR3 region has the DNA TGTGCCAGCAGCCCCCGGACTAGCAATGGTAATGAGCAGTTCTTC. Translating it yields CASSPRTSNGNEQFF.

This clonotype has only a few counts. This chain connects TRBV7-9 to TRBJ2-7; 7 positions match TRBD1. The junction had 4 bases not matched to a gene; V was cut back by 5 bases and J by 3 bases. The CDR3 contains 13 residues. The germline V gene encodes CDR1 SEHNR and CDR2 FQNEAQ (reference sequence). DNA of the CDR3: TGTGCCAGCAGCACCCGGGACAGCTACGAGCAGTACTTC. It is translated as CASSTRDSYEQYF.

The J gene is TRBJ2-5, the V gene TRBV5-1; 11 nucleotides align to TRBD2. Germline-derived CDR1 and CDR2 are SGHRS and YFSETQ. V dropped 0 bases and J dropped 5; count of bases not matched to a gene: 9. The CDR3 extends over 17 amino acids. CDR3: CASSLAVLAGARETQYF. CDR3 in DNA: TGCGCCAGCAGCTTGGCGGTACTAGCGGGAGCGCGGGAGACCCAGTACTTC. Supplemented by reference TRBV5-1 and TRBJ2-5, the full variable domain reads KAGVTQTPRYLIKTRGQQVTLSCSPISGHRSVSWYQQTPGQGLQFLFEYFSETQRNKGNFPGRFSGRQFSNSRSEMNVSTLELGDSALYLCASSLAVLAGARETQYFGPGTRLLVL.

This clonotype was detected only a few times. This chain uses TRBV4-1 with TRBJ1-2; 8 nucleotides match TRBD1. The CDR3 is 15 amino acids. Losses at the gene ends were 0 bases for V and 4 bases for J; bases not matched to a gene: 4. Germline-derived CDR1 and CDR2 are MGHRA and YSYEKL. The DNA for the CDR3 is TGCGCCAGCAGCCAAGATGTGGGGACAGGCTATGGCTACACCTTC. It encodes CASSQDVGTGYGYTF.

This clonotype was recorded only once. The chain employs TRBV11-2 and TRBJ1-5; D remains unclear. Germline V gene lookup returns CDR1 SGHAT and CDR2 FQNNGV. The CDR3 sequence is 17 residues long. V gave up 0 bases and J gave up 6 bases, with 18 bases separating them. DNA of the CDR3: TGTGCCAGCAGCTTAGACAGTCTGGGATTTCCTTTTCAGCCCCAGCATTTT. This codes for CASSLDSLGFPFQPQHF. Full variable domain (remainder filled in from reference TRBV11-2 and TRBJ1-5): EAGVAQSPRYKIIEKRQSVAFWCNPISGHATLYWYQQILGQGPKLLIQFQNNGVVDDSQLPKDRFSAERLKGVDSTLKIQPAKLEDSAVYLCASSLDSLGFPFQPQHFGDGTRLSIL.

This clonotype has ten or more counts. The chain employs TRBV10-3 and TRBJ2-2; no firm D call. Trimming cost V 9 bases and J 4 bases, with 6 bases left between them. The germline V gene has CDR1 ENHRY and CDR2 SYGVKD. This CDR3 has 11 residues. The CDR3: CAIRVTGELFF. The CDR3 DNA follows: TGTGCCATTAGGGTCACCGGGGAGCTGTTTTTT.

In its sample, this clonotype was seen many times. The rearrangement links TRBV4-3 to TRBJ2-1; D might be TRBD1 (5 bases). Trimming took off 5 bases at V and 1 base at J, with 6 bases between the two ends. The CDR3 covers 13 residues. Germline CDR1 LGHNA, CDR2 YSLEER. CDR3 amino acids: CASSTGSYNEQFF. The CDR3 DNA reads TGCGCCAGCAGCACAGGTTCCTACAATGAGCAGTTCTTC.

This clonotype was seen a few times. The rearrangement uses TRBV28 and TRBJ1-5, with 9 positions matching TRBD1. Germline trimming cut 6 bases from V and 5 bases from J; bases unmatched to any gene: 2. The germline V gene encodes CDR1 MDHEN and CDR2 SYDVKM. The CDR3 totals 13 residues. The CDR3 DNA is TGTGCCAGCAGGGACAGGGGACATCAGCCCCAGCATTTT. It yields the protein CASRDRGHQPQHF.

The CDR3 DNA follows: TGTGCCAGCAGTTACACCCTGGCGGGAGGGCCACAGTTCTTC. This encodes CASSYTLAGGPQFF. The chain uses TRBV6-2 or TRBV6-3 and TRBJ2-1; 9 positions agree with TRBD2. Unmatched junction bases numbered 9, after V lost 2 bases and J lost 13 bases. The V gene's germline CDR1 is MNHEY and CDR2 SVGEGT. The CDR3 length is 14 residues.

CDR3 coding DNA: TGTGCCAGCAGCCAAGTCGGAACTGGGGCCAACGTCCTGACTTTC. As protein: CASSQVGTGANVLTF. The chain has TRBV4-2 and TRBJ2-6, with D unclear. CDR1 and CDR2 (germline): LGHNA, YNFKEQ. There are 15 residues in the CDR3. Trimming removed 1 base at V and 2 bases at J, with 6 bases between.

The chain joins TRBV3-1 to TRBJ2-1; D is unresolved. Germline V gene data show CDR1 as LGHDT and CDR2 as YNNKEL (reference sequence). This CDR3 region has 15 residues. Trimming stripped 4 bases from V and 8 bases from J, with 18 bases between. The CDR3 protein is CASSRPRQAVDEQFF. CDR3 DNA: TGTGCCAGCAGCCGTCCGAGGCAGGCGGTGGATGAGCAGTTCTTC.

DNA of the CDR3: TGTGCCAGCAGCTCCTCACCTAATCCCGGAAACACCATATATTTT. It yields the protein CASSSSPNPGNTIYF. V is TRBV7-2 and J is TRBJ1-3; D ambiguous. The germline CDR1 and CDR2 sequences are SGHTA and FQGNSA. The CDR3 length is 15 residues. The V end lost 4 bases, the J end lost 4 bases, and 14 bases lay between the germline ends.

The chain couples TRBV15 to TRBJ2-7; 7 bases agree with TRBD1. V shed 3 bases, J shed 4 bases, and the junction held 9 bases outside the gene matches. Germline CDR1 LNHNV, CDR2 YYDKDF (reference sequence). This CDR3 has 15 residues. The CDR3 sequence: CATSREQGLGYEQYF. The CDR3 DNA reads as TGTGCCACCAGCAGGGAACAGGGGTTAGGGTACGAGCAGTACTTC.

The chain combines TRBV4-2 with TRBJ2-1; a weak D match, TRBD2 (6 bases). Germline V gene sequence: CDR1 LGHNA, CDR2 YNFKEQ. V was shortened by 1 base and J by 4 bases, with 14 bases between the two germline ends. This CDR3 is built from 16 residues. The CDR3 DNA reads TGTGCCAGCAGCCAAGGGGCGGGGTTAGCTTACAATGAGCAGTTCTTC. Protein sequence: CASSQGAGLAYNEQFF.

This chain connects TRBV5-5 to TRBJ2-5; 7 nucleotides line up with TRBD2. In germline, CDR1 is SGHKS, CDR2 YYEKEE (reference sequence). There are 16 residues in the CDR3. Germline trimming cut 4 bases from V and 0 bases from J; bases unmatched to any gene: 9. The DNA of the CDR3 is TGTGCCAGCAGCCGAGGACTAGTGGCCAACCAAGAGACCCAGTACTTC. Encoded protein: CASSRGLVANQETQYF.

This clonotype was picked up a small number of times. The chain combines TRBV20-1 with TRBJ2-3, with D perhaps matching TRBD2 (6 bases). CDR3 length equals 15 residues. V lost 1 base and J 2 bases, leaving 13 bases between the germline ends. Per germline, CDR1 DFQATT and CDR2 SNEGSKA (reference sequence). The CDR3 reads CSARATSTPTDTQYF. The CDR3 DNA is TGCAGTGCTAGAGCTACTAGCACCCCCACAGATACGCAGTATTTT.

This clonotype came up many times. The rearrangement links TRBV7-2 to TRBJ2-5; D unclear. V was trimmed by 1 base and J by 6 bases, leaving 6 bases between them. CDR1 and CDR2 from the germline V gene are SGHTA and FQGNSA. The CDR3 loop spans 12 amino acids. The CDR3 reads CASSLGYQTQYF. The CDR3 DNA follows: TGTGCCAGCAGCTTAGGCTATCAGACCCAGTACTTC.

The chain is built from TRBV20-1 and TRBJ1-2; the D gene is possibly TRBD1 (6 bases). CDR3 length: 12 amino acids. Germline CDR1 is DFQATT and CDR2 is SNEGSKA (reference sequence). V was clipped by 7 bases and J by 3 bases, with 12 bases between them. The CDR3 loop is CSVRRTDYGYTF. DNA of the CDR3: TGCAGTGTCCGAAGGACAGACTATGGCTACACCTTC.

The V call is TRBV6-1, the J call TRBJ1-5; D is perhaps TRBD1 (5 bases). The CDR3 spans 14 residues. Germline CDR1 and CDR2: MNHNS and SASEGT. V gave up 3 bases and J gave up 7 bases, with 13 bases separating them. The CDR3 DNA is TGTGCCAGCAGTGAGGAGGGGAGAGGGCAGCCCCAGCATTTT. This gives the protein CASSEEGRGQPQHF.

V gene TRBV4-1 combines with J gene TRBJ2-3; 12 bases are a match to TRBD2. The CDR3 runs to 18 residues. With V trimmed by 5 bases and J by 0 bases, 9 bases remained unmatched. Germline V gene lookup returns CDR1 MGHRA and CDR2 YSYEKL. CDR3 in amino acids: CASSKTSGSLSSTDTQYF. DNA for the CDR3: TGCGCCAGCAGCAAGACTAGCGGGAGTCTTTCTAGCACAGATACGCAGTATTTT.

The table lists this clonotype with many counts. This chain joins TRBV20-1 and TRBJ2-7; D remains unclear. Germline loops: CDR1 DFQATT, CDR2 SNEGSKA (reference sequence). V was shortened by 3 bases and J by 2 bases, with 11 bases between the two germline ends. This CDR3 contains 13 residues. The CDR3 region is CSASTGWTYEQYF. CDR3 in DNA: TGCAGTGCTAGTACCGGGTGGACCTACGAGCAGTACTTC.

The chain links TRBV20-1 to TRBJ2-5; D gene ambiguous. This CDR3 has 13 amino acids. Germline CDR1 DFQATT, CDR2 SNEGSKA (reference sequence). V was cut by 3 bases and J by 2 bases, with 10 bases left in between. The chain's CDR3 is CSASHTKQETQYF. The CDR3 nucleotides read TGCAGTGCTAGTCACACCAAACAAGAGACCCAGTACTTC.

The chain has TRBV5-6 and TRBJ2-5; TRBD1 agrees at 8 bases. Losses at the gene ends were 4 bases for V and 4 bases for J; bases not matched to a gene: 6. CDR3 size: 14 residues. Germline V gene lookup returns CDR1 SGHDT and CDR2 YYEEEE. The CDR3 nucleotides read TGTGCCAGCAGCCGGACAGGGTCCGGAGAGACCCAGTACTTC. It yields the protein CASSRTGSGETQYF.

The chain joins TRBV12-3 or TRBV12-4 to TRBJ1-5, with a possible D match to TRBD1 (6 bases). V lost 8 bases and J 5 bases, leaving 13 bases between the germline ends. This CDR3 region has 13 residues. CDR3 residues: CASRRGGYQPQHF. In DNA form, the CDR3 reads TGTGCCAGCCGCAGGGGAGGTTATCAGCCCCAGCATTTT.

The chain couples TRBV7-9 to TRBJ2-7; D possibly corresponds to TRBD1 (5 bases). This CDR3 has 12 amino acids. Trimming cost V 5 bases and J 4 bases, with 9 bases left between them. Germline CDR1 reads SEHNR; CDR2 reads FQNEAQ (reference sequence). Written as DNA, the CDR3 is TGTGCCAGCAGCCGACAGCAATACGAGCAGTACTTC. Protein sequence: CASSRQQYEQYF.

This clonotype was recorded at least ten times. The chain uses TRBV20-1 and TRBJ2-5; D possibly corresponds to TRBD1 (6 bases). Trimming took 4 bases from V and 5 from J, leaving 14 bases between them. The CDR3 spans 13 residues. Germline values: CDR1 DFQATT, CDR2 SNEGSKA (reference sequence). CDR3: CSANLQGRETQYF. CDR3 sequence (DNA): TGCAGTGCTAATCTCCAGGGGCGGGAGACCCAGTACTTC.

The V call is TRBV4-1, the J call TRBJ2-5, with no clear D. V gave up 1 base and J gave up 3 bases, with 9 bases separating them. Germline V gives CDR1 MGHRA, CDR2 YSYEKL. The CDR3 is made up of 14 amino acids. CDR3 loop: CASSQAPSKETQYF. CDR3 coding DNA: TGCGCCAGCAGCCAAGCACCCTCGAAAGAGACCCAGTACTTC.